The T cell receptor (beta chain) under discussion was sequenced for a study of regulatory T cells in long-lasting Graves disease. Study details: Newly diagnosed Graves' patients had under 3 months of antithyroid drugs.

V shed 7 bases and J shed 3 bases, with 12 bases lying between them. Per germline, CDR1 MDHEN and CDR2 SYDVKM. This CDR3 spans 14 amino acids. This clonotype was observed at least ten times. Its antigen remains unknown. Combining iRepertoire HTBI primers with Arm-PCR of CDR3 regions, the authors built TCR beta libraries. TCRdb ran MiXCR on the multiplex PCR reads and lists one entry per CDR3 protein. The table records about 450,000 distinct CDR3 sequences, 11% to 15% of them present only once. The time point was: newly diagnosed GD, antithyroid drugs for less than 3 months. The TCR library was made from RNA that had been extracted from PBMCs in TRIzol. Overall study findings and caveats: A reduction in accuracy may have resulted from the small sample size.

The sample also formed part of further work on T cells in Graves' hyperthyroidism and ophthalmopathy. According to that study: An initial round of RT-PCR targeting the TCR CDR3 relied on the HTBI primer set. A model using 13 V-J features told ophthalmopathy apart from stable hyperthyroidism.

This TCR was recovered from a woman aged 45-59 years with Graves disease. Specimen: peripheral blood mononuclear cells (PBMCs), collected at new diagnosis, from a patient treated with antithyroid drugs. V is TRBV28 and J is TRBJ2-2, with D possibly called TRBD1 or TRBD2 (5 bases each). CDR3 residues: CASKRGPHTGELFF. For the CDR3, the DNA is TGTGCCAGCAAGAGGGGACCTCACACCGGGGAGCTGTTTTTT. The full variable domain, in which reference TRBV28 and TRBJ2-2 provide the parts outside the CDR3, is DVKVTQSSRYLVKRTGEKVFLECVQDMDHENMFWYRQDPGLGLRLIYFSYDVKMKEKGDIPEGYSVSREKKERFSLILESASTNQTSMYLCASKRGPHTGELFFGEGSRLTVL.